The clone carrying this T cell receptor beta chain turned up a few times. This sample is part of a study of blood T cell repertoires in COVID-19. This CDR3 spans 13 amino acids. With 6 bases removed from V and 4 bases from J, the gap between germline ends came to 10 bases. Germline assignment: CDR1 MDHEN and CDR2 SYDVKM. Assay: immunoSEQ multiplex PCR; the TCRdb copy retains only in-frame clones and omits some. Among nearly 200,000 clones listed, about 89% were seen once. The source material was PBMCs or T cells enriched from blood (not recorded which). This receptor was identified in a woman aged 18-29 years who had recovered from COVID-19. This chain links TRBV28 with TRBJ1-5, with D possibly TRBD1 on 5 matching bases. The CDR3 DNA is TGTGCCAGCAGACAGGACGGGAATCAGCCCCAGCATTTT. Protein product: CASRQDGNQPQHF.